This note documents a single T cell receptor beta chain sequence. Its target antigen remains unknown. No much larger clone is present one base from it, and per-base qualities are unavailable. This specimen belongs to a study of shared clonotypes between healthy human individuals (dated by TCRdb to about 2020). Some background on the complete study: Three men and a couple of women, aged 18 to 49 years, made up the cohort. Different laboratories and diverse techniques were used to prepare libraries and sequence TCR repertoires, to increase sequencing depth and limit assay-specific biases. Between about 0.94 and 10 billion PBMCs per donor were obtained by leukapheresis. Per donor, three plates each were used for CD4 naive and CD4 memory, two for CD8 naive, and one for CD8 memory. To estimate repertoire size and how much clonotype sharing occurs between individuals, the study deeply sequenced the blood TCR repertoires of five healthy adults.

TCR CDR3 regions were amplified from genomic DNA by multiplex PCR using the deep immunoSEQ assay. Genomic DNA extracted from each cell subset was distributed evenly over all wells of several immunoSEQ 96-well plates, and each plate served as one replicate. Each replicate PCR for sorted subsets received 200 ng genomic DNA, equal to 28,000 or so T cell genomes. Purified libraries were measured with a Qubit 3.0 fluorometer, size-checked on a Bioanalyzer 2100, and measured again with the KAPA Library Quantification kit. Each immunoSEQ 96-well plate was sequenced on its own single-read 150-cycle Illumina NextSeq 550 flow cell. Per the original workflow: Because the immunoSEQ output held only junctional sequences and lacked quality scores, the filtering could not match the filtering applied to full-length reads. Sequences were annotated with PyIR, a Python wrapper for IgBLAST v1.9, and V/J genes and CDR3 were assigned using IMGT germline references. Reads were filtered out if the reads had weak V/J assignments (E-value above 1e-6), no CDR3, stop codons, out-of-frame junctions, or ambiguous translated residues. V3J clonotypes were defined as sequences sharing the same inferred V gene, J gene, and CDR3 amino acid sequence. Percentage overlap between repertoires was computed as shared unique clonotypes divided by the size of the smaller repertoire. RTK rarefaction, the Chao1 estimator, and Recon v2.1 estimates of unobserved clonotypes were used to assess repertoire richness. OLGA was used to compute generation probabilities for all TCRbeta clonotypes that the gDNA method yielded from a handful of donors. Drawn from immuneACCESS, this table holds only the in-frame rearrangements with V and J called that TCRdb kept. Clones are partly lost; checked studies trace under half to an unresolved V gene and leave the rest unexplained. The V and J calls and the clone size are those of that table, but D and trimming were determined from the DNA. The sample records about 2.2 million clones, roughly 91% of which are singletons. The ten largest clonotypes hold under 2% of the sample.

For the CD8 naive samples, CD45RO-negative cells were positively selected for CCR7, yielding a CD45RA+CCR7+ population from which TemRA cells were excluded. The donors were healthy, HIV-negative adults with no recently reported acute infections or vaccinations. All donors were Caucasian adults living in Nashville, Tennessee, USA. After blood collection by leukapheresis, PBMCs were isolated using Ficoll-Histopaque density gradient centrifugation and then cryopreserved in the vapor phase of liquid nitrogen. Purity and quantity of every magnetically sorted T cell population were checked by analytical flow cytometry. Genomic DNA was isolated from every sorted fraction and measured by UV absorbance on a Nanodrop 2000c. Taken from cysteine to phenylalanine, the CDR3 has 16 residues. The retained sequence is limited to the CDR3, 48 bases, with the frame set at the first base. The V end gives up 1 base and the J end 3 bases, leaving 9 bases in the junction not matched to a gene. For CDR1 and CDR2, the germline V gene lists SGDLS and YYNGEE.

The paper's findings and limits, for the study overall: Pairwise subsampling led to the expectation that sequencing depth would affect the degree of clonotype sharing among donors. The genetic and exposure-history diversity represented was limited by the small number of donors. Incomplete sequencing was indicated by rarefaction of sorted-subset datasets, despite the large sequencing depth. Sharing across several donors was observed for roughly 5.4% of naive CD4, 3.5% of naive CD8, over 2% of memory CD4, and approximately 0.41% of memory CD8 clonotypes. Naive subsets generally had larger estimated clonotype richness than memory subsets. Clonotypes shared by all four sorted-subset donors showed higher generation probabilities than non-shared clonotypes. Sampling was restricted to blood, and TCR repertoires in tissues likely differ from the TCR repertoires found in blood.

The sample consisted of naive CD8+ T cells from PBMCs. The sample's cell subset or site label, in plain terms: CD45RA+CCR7+. The rearrangement combines TRBV9 with TRBJ1-1, and 7 junction bases match TRBD1. The TCR sequence derives from a man between 18 and 35 years old in good health. Some clones in this sample may be carry-over from other donors' samples. The base sequence is TGTGCCAGCAGCGTAAGGGGGACAGCGTGGGACACTGAAGCTTTCTTT. This translates into CASSVRGTAWDTEAFF.